The rows below give T cell receptor beta chains drawn from one sample of a study of naive and memory T cell subsets. In TCRdb, the UMI-ligation and nested PCR reads were re-called with MiXCR into one record per CDR3 protein. The sample has approximately 20,000 distinct CDR3 sequences, 7% to 10% seen once; the top ten hold about a fifth. Sequencing was carried out using central memory CD8+ T cells from blood. Receptors originate from a human donor in good health. Each CDR3 is given with its conserved first and last residue. The order of the fields is D gene, J gene, clone size, V gene, CDR3 protein, CDR3 DNA. A D gene is named only where the DNA matches it firmly. Clone size is stated in some rows and not others, as once, few, many or a class when expanded.

-	TRBJ2-3	few	TRBV29-1	CSTHEDTQYF	TGCAGCACCCATGAGGATACGCAGTATTTT
-	TRBJ2-5	-	TRBV28	CASRTPGLEKETQYF	TGTGCCAGCAGGACTCCGGGACTTGAAAAAGAGACCCAGTACTTC
TRBD1	TRBJ2-7	many	TRBV2	CASSVVQGQGIYEQYF	TGTGCCAGCAGTGTAGTACAGGGACAGGGAATATACGAGCAGTACTTC
-	TRBJ2-7	many	TRBV6-2/TRBV6-3	CASSYSDRGADEQYF	TGTGCCAGCAGTTACTCGGACCGGGGGGCAGACGAGCAGTACTTC
-	TRBJ2-1	few	TRBV28	CASSLWENGSGGEQFF	TGTGCCAGCAGTTTATGGGAAAATGGGTCAGGCGGTGAGCAGTTCTTC
-	TRBJ1-6	many	TRBV27	CASSPQGLYSPLHF	TGTGCCAGCAGTCCTCAGGGACTTTATTCACCCCTCCACTTT
-	TRBJ2-1	many	TRBV13	CASSLVSEQFF	TGTGCCAGCAGCTTAGTGTCTGAGCAGTTCTTC
-	TRBJ2-2	few	TRBV11-2	CASSLATEVELFF	TGTGCCAGCAGCTTGGCCACAGAGGTGGAGCTGTTTTTT
-	TRBJ2-7	many	TRBV2	CASIWNHSYEQYF	TGTGCCAGCATCTGGAACCACTCCTACGAGCAGTACTTC
TRBD1	TRBJ1-6	few	TRBV5-1	CASSPEGAVNNSPLHF	TGCGCCAGCAGCCCTGAGGGGGCAGTGAATAATTCACCCCTCCACTTT
TRBD1	TRBJ1-6	few	TRBV4-1	CASSQETGDSRNSPLHF	TGCGCCAGCAGCCAAGAAACGGGGGACAGTAGGAATTCACCCCTCCACTTT
TRBD1	TRBJ2-5	-	TRBV28	CASSTRTGKETQYF	TGTGCCAGCAGTACCCGGACAGGGAAAGAGACCCAGTACTTC
TRBD1	TRBJ2-1	medium-sized	TRBV12-3/TRBV12-4	CASTPGQGDHNEQFF	TGTGCCAGCACCCCCGGACAGGGGGACCACAATGAGCAGTTCTTC
-	TRBJ1-5	few	TRBV6-2/TRBV6-3	CASSYEVNQPQHF	TGTGCCAGCAGTTACGAAGTCAATCAGCCCCAGCATTTT
-	TRBJ2-1	-	TRBV9	CASSVSARRNNEQFF	TGTGCCAGCAGCGTTTCCGCAAGGCGGAATAATGAGCAGTTCTTC
TRBD2	TRBJ2-1	few	TRBV27	CASSLSLSSGYYNEQFF	TGTGCCAGCAGTTTAAGTCTTTCTAGCGGGTACTACAATGAGCAGTTCTTC
-	TRBJ2-7	many	TRBV30	CAWSWSDYEQYF	TGTGCCTGGAGTTGGTCCGACTACGAGCAGTACTTC
-	TRBJ1-5	many	TRBV19	CASSSRSSGPQHF	TGTGCCAGTAGTAGCAGGTCTTCGGGTCCCCAGCATTTT
TRBD2	TRBJ2-4	-	TRBV29-1	CSVEDPTWSSGALAKNIQYF	TGCAGCGTTGAAGATCCCACTTGGAGTAGCGGGGCCCTAGCCAAAAACATTCAGTACTTC
TRBD2	TRBJ2-1	few	TRBV20-1	CSASPGTSGYNEQFF	TGCAGTGCTAGCCCAGGGACTAGCGGTTACAATGAGCAGTTCTTC
-	TRBJ2-3	-	TRBV20-1	CSASGSRYTQYF	TGCAGTGCTAGCGGGAGTAGATATACGCAGTATTTT
-	TRBJ2-1	few	TRBV5-4	CASSLVAEEQFF	TGTGCCAGCAGCTTGGTTGCGGAGGAGCAGTTCTTC
-	TRBJ2-7	-	TRBV30	CAWSVAVEQCF	TGTGCCTGGAGTGTCGCCGTCGAGCAGTGCTTC
TRBD1	TRBJ1-2	many	TRBV4-3	CASSPDVTGVVGYTF	TGCGCCAGCAGCCCAGACGTTACAGGGGTGGTCGGCTACACCTTC
TRBD1	TRBJ2-1	few	TRBV7-9	CASSLGGGQGKFF	TGTGCCAGCAGCTTAGGGGGAGGACAGGGGAAGTTCTTC
-	TRBJ2-7	few	TRBV29-1	CSVEGTDGGDEQYF	TGCAGCGTTGAAGGGACAGACGGGGGCGACGAGCAGTACTTC
-	TRBJ2-1	many	TRBV14	CASSQVQSGWGSEQFF	TGTGCCAGCAGCCAAGTACAGTCTGGTTGGGGCAGTGAGCAGTTCTTC
TRBD2	TRBJ2-1	many	TRBV27	CASSLSSGWGGKYNEQFF	TGTGCCAGCAGTTTATCGAGCGGGTGGGGGGGAAAATACAATGAGCAGTTCTTC
-	TRBJ2-3	-	TRBV28	CASRFENSIRVSTDTQYF	TGTGCCAGCAGGTTCGAAAACTCGATTCGGGTGAGCACAGATACGCAGTATTTT
TRBD1	TRBJ1-4	few	TRBV27	CASSAHRDRVTRTNEKLFF	TGTGCCAGCAGTGCACACCGGGACAGGGTTACAAGGACTAATGAAAAACTGTTTTTT
-	TRBJ2-5	many	TRBV29-1	CSVEFPRAHWETQYF	TGCAGCGTTGAATTCCCCAGGGCACATTGGGAGACCCAGTACTTC
-	TRBJ2-3	few	TRBV5-1	CASSLSFPTPSDTQYF	TGCGCCAGCAGCTTGTCTTTTCCGACGCCGTCAGATACGCAGTATTTT
TRBD2	TRBJ2-7	few	TRBV6-5	CASKERELSYEQYF	TGTGCCAGCAAAGAGCGGGAGCTTTCCTACGAGCAGTACTTC
-	TRBJ1-2	-	TRBV28	CASSFMTGYTF	TGTGCCAGCAGTTTCATGACCGGCTACACCTTC
-	TRBJ2-5	-	TRBV28	CASSGSAGPTSQETQYF	TGTGCCAGCAGTGGATCAGCGGGCCCGACCTCCCAAGAGACCCAGTACTTC
-	TRBJ2-1	few	TRBV6-2/TRBV6-3	CASSRSGLDNEQFF	TGTGCCAGCAGTCGATCGGGACTCGACAATGAGCAGTTCTTC
-	TRBJ2-2	few	TRBV24-1	CATSTGTSDTGELFF	TGTGCCACCAGTACAGGGACATCAGACACCGGGGAGCTGTTTTTT
-	TRBJ2-1	few	TRBV6-1	CASIGLALGHNEQFF	TGTGCCAGCATCGGGCTAGCCTTGGGCCACAATGAGCAGTTCTTC
-	TRBJ2-1	-	TRBV2	CASSDSLGSSYNEQFF	TGTGCCAGCAGTGACTCCCTCGGGAGTTCCTACAATGAGCAGTTCTTC
-	TRBJ2-3	-	TRBV12-3/TRBV12-4	CATEQGLRDTQYF	TGTGCCACCGAGCAGGGATTGAGAGATACGCAGTATTTT
-	TRBJ1-5	-	TRBV6-5	CASSYRVDSDQPQHF	TGTGCCAGCAGTTACAGAGTAGACAGTGATCAGCCCCAGCATTTT
-	TRBJ2-7	many	TRBV20-1	CSASLVEYEQYF	TGCAGTGCTAGTTTAGTCGAATACGAGCAGTACTTC
-	TRBJ2-4	few	TRBV10-3	CAISFHRGGKNIQYF	TGTGCCATCAGTTTCCACAGGGGAGGCAAAAACATTCAGTACTTC
TRBD2	TRBJ2-3	many	TRBV6-5	CASSQTSGDTDTQYF	TGTGCCAGCAGTCAGACTAGCGGGGACACAGATACGCAGTATTTT
TRBD2	TRBJ2-1	many	TRBV4-3	CASSPHLLAGEGNEQFF	TGCGCCAGCAGCCCCCACCTCCTAGCGGGAGAAGGCAATGAGCAGTTCTTC
TRBD2	TRBJ2-3	once	TRBV27	CASGTSGTDTQYF	TGTGCCAGCGGGACTAGCGGCACAGATACGCAGTATTTT
TRBD1	TRBJ1-2	few	TRBV7-9	CASSPLQGESGYTF	TGTGCCAGCAGCCCCTTGCAGGGGGAAAGTGGCTACACCTTC
TRBD1	TRBJ1-5	few	TRBV12-3/TRBV12-4	CASTQTGGNQPQHF	TGTGCCAGCACTCAGACAGGGGGGAACCAGCCCCAGCATTTT
-	TRBJ1-3	many	TRBV4-1	CASSQAQGRNTIYF	TGCGCCAGCAGCCAAGCGCAGGGAAGAAACACCATATATTTT
TRBD2	TRBJ2-1	few	TRBV11-3	CAIIAGGASYNEQFF	TGTGCCATAATAGCGGGAGGGGCCTCCTACAATGAGCAGTTCTTC
TRBD2	TRBJ2-5	many	TRBV7-8	CASSLGSGSYETQYF	TGTGCCAGCAGCTTGGGTAGCGGGAGTTATGAGACCCAGTACTTC
TRBD1	TRBJ2-1	many	TRBV2	CARDRDRGHNEQFF	TGTGCCAGAGACCGGGACAGGGGCCACAATGAGCAGTTCTTC
TRBD2	TRBJ2-7	many	TRBV29-1	CSVEAGLVGYEQYF	TGCAGCGTTGAAGCGGGACTAGTGGGGTACGAGCAGTACTTC
-	TRBJ2-7	few	TRBV29-1	CSVEGSQQYF	TGCAGCGTTGAAGGAAGTCAACAGTACTTC
-	TRBJ2-5	many	TRBV10-2	CASSEIELLQETQYF	TGCGCCAGCAGTGAAATCGAGCTCCTCCAAGAGACCCAGTACTTC
TRBD2	TRBJ2-1	-	TRBV28	CAVMGRLAGWNEQFF	TGTGCCGTCATGGGGCGTCTAGCGGGTTGGAATGAGCAGTTCTTC
TRBD2	TRBJ2-1	-	TRBV27	CASSSGLAGYNEQFF	TGTGCCAGCAGTTCCGGACTAGCGGGGTACAATGAGCAGTTCTTC
TRBD1	TRBJ2-7	-	TRBV27	CASSLRDRALRGVYEQYF	TGTGCCAGCAGTTTAAGGGACAGGGCCCTAAGAGGGGTCTACGAGCAGTACTTC
TRBD2	TRBJ2-7	-	TRBV28	CASSALAGAFYEQYF	TGTGCCAGCAGTGCCTTAGCGGGAGCCTTCTACGAGCAGTACTTC
TRBD1	TRBJ1-6	few	TRBV6-6	CASSDREFYNSPLHF	TGTGCCAGCAGTGACAGGGAATTCTATAATTCACCCCTCCACTTT